These 6 T cell receptor beta chains were sequenced from one sample in a study of blood T cell repertoires in COVID-19. The protocol was immunoSEQ multiplex PCR, while the TCRdb copy is restricted to in-frame clones and leaves out a portion. The table includes 280,000 or so clones, roughly 91% detected once. Source material: PBMCs or T cells enriched from blood (not recorded which). These receptors were collected from a woman aged 50 to 60 who had been exposed to COVID-19.

The V gene is TRBV12-3 or TRBV12-4, the J gene TRBJ2-4; D not resolved. The CDR3 runs to 13 residues. Trimming took 6 bases from V and 0 from J, leaving 6 bases between them. CDR3 DNA sequence: TGTGCCAGCAGAAACTTAGCCAAAAACATTCAGTACTTC. Protein: CASRNLAKNIQYF.

As concerns this clone: Other DNA sequences of this sample code for an identical CDR3. The CDR3 region is CASSQDRGTNEKLFF. The CDR3 bases are TGTGCCAGCAGCCAAGATCGTGGCACTAATGAAAAACTGTTTTTT. The J gene is TRBJ1-4, the V gene TRBV3-1 (or the pseudogene TRBV3-2); D ambiguous. Trimming took 0 bases from V and 2 from J, leaving 7 bases between them. Germline CDR1 LGHDT, CDR2 YNNKEL (reference sequence). The CDR3 has 15 amino acids.

The chain couples TRBV28 to TRBJ2-7, with 7 bases that match TRBD1. J lost 7 bases, V lost 6 bases, and 9 bases had no gene match. This CDR3 spans 13 amino acids. From germline, CDR1 is MDHEN and CDR2 SYDVKM. The CDR3 is CASSWGQYQEQYF. In nucleotides, the CDR3 is TGTGCCAGCAGCTGGGGACAGTACCAAGAGCAGTACTTC.

The gene calls are TRBV9 and TRBJ1-1, with TRBD1 identical over 8 bases. Germline V gene data show CDR1 as SGDLS and CDR2 as YYNGEE. With V trimmed by 3 bases and J by 2 bases, 9 bases remained unmatched. This CDR3 comprises 16 residues. CDR3 nucleotide sequence: TGTGCCAGCAGCGCCGGGACAGGATATGGAAACACTGAAGCTTTCTTT. This sequence encodes CASSAGTGYGNTEAFF.

The rearrangement links TRBV13 to TRBJ1-2; D remains unclear. This CDR3 is 14 amino acids long. V lost 3 bases to trimming and J lost 7 bases, with 15 bases between them. Germline CDR1 reads PRHDT; CDR2 reads FYEKMQ (reference sequence). The CDR3 reads CASSFVSREIGYTF. The CDR3 DNA follows: TGTGCCAGCAGCTTTGTATCTAGGGAGATTGGCTACACCTTC.

The CDR3 DNA sequence: TGTGCCAGTAGTATTCCTAGGTTCGGTAGCAATCAGCCCCAGCATTTT. It is translated as CASSIPRFGSNQPQHF. The chain carries TRBV19 and TRBJ1-5; no definite D call. From germline, CDR1 is LNHDA and CDR2 SQIVND (reference sequence). CDR3 length: 16 residues. Trimming removed 3 bases from V and 0 bases from J, with 12 bases in between. Supplemented by reference TRBV19 and TRBJ1-5, the full variable domain reads DGGITQSPKYLFRKEGQNVTLSCEQNLNHDAMYWYRQDPGQGLRLIYYSQIVNDFQKGDIAEGYSVSREKKESFPLTVTSAQKNPTAFYLCASSIPRFGSNQPQHFGDGTRLSIL.